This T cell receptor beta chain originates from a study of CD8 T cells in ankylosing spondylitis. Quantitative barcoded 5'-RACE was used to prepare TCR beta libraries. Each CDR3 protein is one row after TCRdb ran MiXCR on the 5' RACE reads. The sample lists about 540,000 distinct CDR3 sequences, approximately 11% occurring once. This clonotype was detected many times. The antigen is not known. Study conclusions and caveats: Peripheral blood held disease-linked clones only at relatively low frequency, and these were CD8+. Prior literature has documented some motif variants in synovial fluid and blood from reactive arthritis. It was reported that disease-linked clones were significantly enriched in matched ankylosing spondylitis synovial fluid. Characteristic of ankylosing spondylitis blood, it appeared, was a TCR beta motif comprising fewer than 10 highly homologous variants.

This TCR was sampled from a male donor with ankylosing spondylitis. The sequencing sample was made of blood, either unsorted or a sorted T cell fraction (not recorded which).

The DNA of the CDR3 is TGTGCCAGCAGCTTAGCGGTGCTAGCCAACACCGGGGAGCTGTTTTTT. It specifies CASSLAVLANTGELFF. The chain recombines TRBV7-9 with TRBJ2-2; maybe TRBD2 (5 bases). Germline lookup yields CDR1 SEHNR and CDR2 FQNEAQ (reference sequence). V lost 0 bases to trimming and J lost 2 bases, with 10 bases between them. The CDR3 sequence is 16 residues long.